Here is one T cell receptor beta chain with its context. Its specificity is unknown. The data originate from a study of OX40 agonist ivuxolimab in advanced cancers. The CDR3 loop spans 15 amino acids. In germline, CDR1 is MNHEY, CDR2 SMNVEV (reference sequence). V was pared by 3 bases and J by 2 bases, with 10 bases between. Overall study findings and caveats: At 0.1 to 3.0 mg/kg, clonal expansion of CD4+ and CD8+ blood T cells had occurred by week 6. Partial responders receiving 0.1-3.0 mg/kg showed among the lowest clonal expansion.

TCRdb's copy holds only in-frame clones and misses some; the assay was immunoSEQ multiplex PCR. Of about 50,000 clones detected, roughly 87% appear once; the ten largest clones hold more than 5%. The TCR was taken from an adult with an advanced solid tumor such as melanoma, head and neck, liver or kidney cancer. This sequence joins TRBV27 and TRBJ2-2; TRBD2 might be the D (7 bases). The sample consisted of CD4+ or CD8+ T cells sorted from blood, taken in a trial of the OX40 agonist ivuxolimab. CDR3 in DNA: TGTGCCAGCAGTTTGAGCGGGACAAACACCGGGGAGCTGTTTTTT. Amino acid sequence: CASSLSGTNTGELFF.